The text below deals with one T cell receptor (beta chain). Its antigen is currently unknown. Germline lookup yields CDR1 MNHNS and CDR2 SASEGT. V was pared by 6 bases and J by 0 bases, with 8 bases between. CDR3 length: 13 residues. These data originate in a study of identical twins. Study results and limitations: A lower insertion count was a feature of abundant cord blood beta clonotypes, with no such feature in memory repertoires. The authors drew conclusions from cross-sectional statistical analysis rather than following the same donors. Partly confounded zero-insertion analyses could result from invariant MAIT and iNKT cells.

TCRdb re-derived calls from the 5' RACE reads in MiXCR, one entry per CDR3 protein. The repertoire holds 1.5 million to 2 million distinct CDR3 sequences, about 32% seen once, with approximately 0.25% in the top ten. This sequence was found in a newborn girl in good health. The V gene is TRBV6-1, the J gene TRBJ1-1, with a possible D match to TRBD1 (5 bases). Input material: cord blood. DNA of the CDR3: TGTGCCAGCAGGGAGGGACTGAACACTGAAGCTTTCTTT. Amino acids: CASREGLNTEAFF.